The sequence of this TCR beta chain was determined in a study of blood T cell dynamics during melanoma immunotherapy. The method was immunoSEQ multiplex PCR; TCRdb's version includes in-frame clones alone and lacks a portion of them. The data contain around 1,700 clones, roughly two thirds of them singletons. A remark on this clone: The antigen is not known.

General study findings and limits: Among sorted CD8+ subsets, immune-effector cells had the highest clonality and cell-free DNA similarity.

Time point indicated: pre-treatment baseline. The CD3+ CD4- CD8+ CD45RA- CD45RO-high CD27- CCR7- memory phenotype defined TIE cells. The V gene lost 1 base and the J gene lost 4 bases, with 12 bases spanning the gap. Per germline, CDR1 WSHSY and CDR2 SAAADI. The CDR3 has 15 amino acids. This specimen was CD8+ T cells from blood, taken from a patient treated with checkpoint blockade. V gene TRBV10-2 combines with J gene TRBJ2-3; either TRBD1 or TRBD2 may supply D (6 bases each). This sequence originates from a human donor with melanoma. DNA of the CDR3: TGCGCCAGCAGTGAGTTGGGGGGCCGGGCAGATACGCAGTATTTT. Amino acid sequence: CASSELGGRADTQYF.